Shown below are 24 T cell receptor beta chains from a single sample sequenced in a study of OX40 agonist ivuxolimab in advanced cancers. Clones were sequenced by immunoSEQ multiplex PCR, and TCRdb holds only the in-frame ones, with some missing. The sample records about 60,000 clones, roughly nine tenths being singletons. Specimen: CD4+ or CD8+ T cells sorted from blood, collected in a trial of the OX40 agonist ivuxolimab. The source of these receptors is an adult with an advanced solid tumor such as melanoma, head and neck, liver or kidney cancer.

CDR3 protein: CASSLGQQGERETQYF. DNA of the CDR3: TGTGCCAGCAGTTTAGGGCAACAGGGGGAAAGAGAGACCCAGTACTTC. The rearrangement joins TRBV28 to TRBJ2-5, with 8 bases aligning to TRBD1. Germline V gene sequence: CDR1 MDHEN, CDR2 SYDVKM. This CDR3 comprises 16 residues. V dropped 2 bases and J dropped 4; count of bases not matched to a gene: 9.

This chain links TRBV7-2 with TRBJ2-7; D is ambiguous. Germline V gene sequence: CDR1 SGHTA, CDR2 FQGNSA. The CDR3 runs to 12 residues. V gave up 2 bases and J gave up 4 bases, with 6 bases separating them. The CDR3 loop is CASSLSFYEQYF. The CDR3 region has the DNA TGTGCCAGCAGCTTAAGTTTTTACGAGCAGTACTTC.

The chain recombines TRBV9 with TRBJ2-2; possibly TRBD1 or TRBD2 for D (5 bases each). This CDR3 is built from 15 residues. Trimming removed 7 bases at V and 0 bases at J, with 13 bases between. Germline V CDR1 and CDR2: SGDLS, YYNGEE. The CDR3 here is CASARGLANTGELFF. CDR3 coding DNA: TGTGCCAGCGCCCGGGGCTTGGCGAACACCGGGGAGCTGTTTTTT.

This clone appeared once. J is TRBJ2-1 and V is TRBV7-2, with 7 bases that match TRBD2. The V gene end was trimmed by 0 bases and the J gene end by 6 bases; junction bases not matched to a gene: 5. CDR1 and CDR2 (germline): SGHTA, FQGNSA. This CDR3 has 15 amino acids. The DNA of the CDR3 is TGTGCCAGCAGCTTAGCGGGAGGGCCTTTCAATGAGCAGTTCTTC. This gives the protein CASSLAGGPFNEQFF.

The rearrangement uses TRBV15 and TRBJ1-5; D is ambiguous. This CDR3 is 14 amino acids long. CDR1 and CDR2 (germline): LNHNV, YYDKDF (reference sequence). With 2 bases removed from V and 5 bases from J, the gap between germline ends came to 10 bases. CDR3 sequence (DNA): TGTGCCACCAGCAGACTGGGTTCCGATCAGCCCCAGCATTTT. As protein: CATSRLGSDQPQHF.

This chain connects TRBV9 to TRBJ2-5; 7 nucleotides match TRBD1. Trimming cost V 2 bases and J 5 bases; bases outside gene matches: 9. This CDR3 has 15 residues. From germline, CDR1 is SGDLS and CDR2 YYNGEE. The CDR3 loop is CASSVRGGSGETQYF. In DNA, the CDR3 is TGTGCCAGCAGCGTCCGAGGGGGCTCGGGTGAGACCCAGTACTTC.

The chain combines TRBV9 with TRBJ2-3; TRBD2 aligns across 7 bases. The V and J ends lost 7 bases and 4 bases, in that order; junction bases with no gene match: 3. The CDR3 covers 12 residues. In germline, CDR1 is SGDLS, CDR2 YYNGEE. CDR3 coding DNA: TGTGCCAGCCGGGGAGGGCCAGATACGCAGTATTTT. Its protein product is CASRGGPDTQYF.

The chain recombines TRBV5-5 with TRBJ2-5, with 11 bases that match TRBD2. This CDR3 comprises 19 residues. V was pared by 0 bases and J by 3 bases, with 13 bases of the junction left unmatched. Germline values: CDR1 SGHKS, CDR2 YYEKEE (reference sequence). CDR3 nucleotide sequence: TGTGCCAGCAGCTTGGGGGCTTCACTAGCGGGAGTTAGGGAAGAGACCCAGTACTTC. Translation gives CASSLGASLAGVREETQYF.

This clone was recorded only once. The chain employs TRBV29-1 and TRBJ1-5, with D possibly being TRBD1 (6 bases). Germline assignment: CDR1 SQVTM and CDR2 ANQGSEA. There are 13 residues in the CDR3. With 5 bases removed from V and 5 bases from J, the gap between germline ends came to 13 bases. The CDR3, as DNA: TGCAGCGTTTCGCAGGGGAGGGATCAGCCCCAGCATTTT. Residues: CSVSQGRDQPQHF.

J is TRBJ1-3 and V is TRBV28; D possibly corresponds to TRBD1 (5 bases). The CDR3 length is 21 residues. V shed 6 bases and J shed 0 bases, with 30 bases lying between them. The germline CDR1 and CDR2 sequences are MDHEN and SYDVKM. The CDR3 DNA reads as TGTGCCAGCAGGACCCCACCCACACGTTGGGGCCCAAGCGGCTCTGGAAACACCATATATTTT. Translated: CASRTPPTRWGPSGSGNTIYF.

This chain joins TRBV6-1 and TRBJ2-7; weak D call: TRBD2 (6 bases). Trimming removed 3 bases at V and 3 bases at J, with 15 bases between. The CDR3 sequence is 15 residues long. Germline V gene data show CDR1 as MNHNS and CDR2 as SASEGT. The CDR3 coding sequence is TGTGCCAGCAGTGACCAAAGCGGGTCGAGCTACGAGCAGTACTTC. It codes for CASSDQSGSSYEQYF.

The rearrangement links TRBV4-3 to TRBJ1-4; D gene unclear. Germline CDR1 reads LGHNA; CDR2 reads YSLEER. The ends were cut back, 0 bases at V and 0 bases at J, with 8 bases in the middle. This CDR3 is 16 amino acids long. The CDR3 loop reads CASSQEPAATNEKLFF. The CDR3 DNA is TGCGCCAGCAGCCAAGAACCAGCGGCAACTAATGAAAAACTGTTTTTT.

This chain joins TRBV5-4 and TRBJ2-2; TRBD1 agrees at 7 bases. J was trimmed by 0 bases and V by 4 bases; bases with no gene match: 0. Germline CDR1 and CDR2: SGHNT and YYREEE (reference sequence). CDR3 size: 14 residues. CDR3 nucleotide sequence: TGTGCCAGCAGCGACAGGGCGAACACCGGGGAGCTGTTTTTT. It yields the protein CASSDRANTGELFF.

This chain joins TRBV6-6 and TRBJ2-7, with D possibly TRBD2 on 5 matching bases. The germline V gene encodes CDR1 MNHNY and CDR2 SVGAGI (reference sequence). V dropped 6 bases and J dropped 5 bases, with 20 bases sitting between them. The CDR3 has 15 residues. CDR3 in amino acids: CASRVRRADGDEQYF. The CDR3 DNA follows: TGTGCCAGCAGGGTACGGCGGGCCGACGGCGACGAGCAGTACTTC.

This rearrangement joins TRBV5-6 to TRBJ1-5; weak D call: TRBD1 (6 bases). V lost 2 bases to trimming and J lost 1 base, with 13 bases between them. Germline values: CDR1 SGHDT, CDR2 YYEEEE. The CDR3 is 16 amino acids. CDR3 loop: CASSLGPGQSNQPQHF. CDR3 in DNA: TGTGCCAGCAGCTTAGGCCCGGGACAAAGCAATCAGCCCCAGCATTTT. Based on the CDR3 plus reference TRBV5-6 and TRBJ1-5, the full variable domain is DAGVTQSPTHLIKTRGQQVTLRCSPKSGHDTVSWYQQALGQGPQFIFQYYEEEERQRGNFPDRFSGHQFPNYSSELNVNALLLGDSALYLCASSLGPGQSNQPQHFGDGTRLSIL.

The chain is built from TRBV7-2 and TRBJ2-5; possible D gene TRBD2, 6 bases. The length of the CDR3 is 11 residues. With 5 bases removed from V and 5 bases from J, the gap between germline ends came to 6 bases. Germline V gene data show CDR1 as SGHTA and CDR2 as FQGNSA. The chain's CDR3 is CASSGRETQYF. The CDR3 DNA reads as TGTGCCAGCAGCGGGAGGGAGACCCAGTACTTC.

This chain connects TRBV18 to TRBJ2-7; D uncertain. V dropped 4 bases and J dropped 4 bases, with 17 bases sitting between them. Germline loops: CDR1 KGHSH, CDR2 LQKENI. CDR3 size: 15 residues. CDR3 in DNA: TGTGCCAGCTCACTTGGCCTAGATTACGGATACGAGCAGTACTTC. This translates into CASSLGLDYGYEQYF.

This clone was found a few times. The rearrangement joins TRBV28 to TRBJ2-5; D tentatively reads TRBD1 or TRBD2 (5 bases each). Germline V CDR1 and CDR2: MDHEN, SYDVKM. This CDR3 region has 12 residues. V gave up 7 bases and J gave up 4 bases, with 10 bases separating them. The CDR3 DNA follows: TGTGCCAGCAAGGGGAGCGGAGAGACCCAGTACTTC. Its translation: CASKGSGETQYF.

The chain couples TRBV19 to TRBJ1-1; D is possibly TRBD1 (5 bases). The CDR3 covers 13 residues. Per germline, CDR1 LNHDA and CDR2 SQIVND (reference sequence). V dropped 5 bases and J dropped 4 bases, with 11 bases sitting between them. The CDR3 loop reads CASSLDSLTEAFF. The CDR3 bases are TGTGCCAGTAGTCTCGACAGTCTCACTGAAGCTTTCTTT.

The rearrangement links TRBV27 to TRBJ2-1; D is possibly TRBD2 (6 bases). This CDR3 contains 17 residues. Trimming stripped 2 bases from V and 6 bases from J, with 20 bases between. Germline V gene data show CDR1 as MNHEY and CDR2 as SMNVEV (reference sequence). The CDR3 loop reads CASSLSGGGTVSNEQFF. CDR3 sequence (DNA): TGTGCCAGCAGTTTAAGTGGTGGCGGGACTGTCTCCAATGAGCAGTTCTTC.

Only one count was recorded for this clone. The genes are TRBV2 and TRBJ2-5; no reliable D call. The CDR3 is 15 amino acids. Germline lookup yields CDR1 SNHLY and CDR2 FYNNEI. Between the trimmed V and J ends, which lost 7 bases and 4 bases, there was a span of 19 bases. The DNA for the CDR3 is TGTGCCAGCAAGGAAAGGAGTTCCAACGGAGAGACCCAGTACTTC. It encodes CASKERSSNGETQYF.

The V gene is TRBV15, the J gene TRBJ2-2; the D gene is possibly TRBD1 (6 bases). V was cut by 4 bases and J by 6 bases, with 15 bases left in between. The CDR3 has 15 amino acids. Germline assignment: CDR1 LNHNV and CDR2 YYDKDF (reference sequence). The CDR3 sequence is CATSIRWAGAGELFF. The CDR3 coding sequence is TGTGCCACCAGCATTCGTTGGGCAGGGGCCGGGGAGCTGTTTTTT.

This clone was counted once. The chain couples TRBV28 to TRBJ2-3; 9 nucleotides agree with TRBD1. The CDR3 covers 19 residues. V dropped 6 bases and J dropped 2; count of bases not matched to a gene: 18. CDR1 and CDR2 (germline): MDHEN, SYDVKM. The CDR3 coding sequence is TGTGCCAGCAGCTCGGGACAGGGTACTCCAGTTTTCCCCACAGATACGCAGTATTTT. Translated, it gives CASSSGQGTPVFPTDTQYF.

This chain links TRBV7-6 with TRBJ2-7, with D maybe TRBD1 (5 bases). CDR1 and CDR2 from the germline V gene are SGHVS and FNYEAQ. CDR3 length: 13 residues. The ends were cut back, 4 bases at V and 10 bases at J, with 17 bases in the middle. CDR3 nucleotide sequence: TGTGCCAGCAGCTCGGACACGCAGGGATTTCAGTACTTC. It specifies CASSSDTQGFQYF. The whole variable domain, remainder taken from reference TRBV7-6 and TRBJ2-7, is GAGVSQSPRYKVTKRGQDVALRCDPISGHVSLYWYRQALGQGPEFLTYFNYEAQQDKSGLPNDRFSAERPEGSISTLTIQRTEQRDSAMYRCASSSDTQGFQYFGPGTRLTVT.